The rows below give T cell receptor beta chains drawn from one sample of a study of cytomegalovirus exposure and HLA in healthy donors. TCRdb's table, derived via immunoSEQ multiplex PCR, lists solely in-frame clones and lacks some. The table shows about 120,000 clones, with around 80% occurring only once. Specimen: PBMCs. These receptors were taken from a female donor in good health and CMV-seropositive. CDR3s leave out the opening cysteine and the closing phenylalanine or tryptophan. D genes are given only for firm matches.

>-|TRBJ1-6|12|TRBV18
ASSLDSNNSPLH
>-|TRBJ1-5|13|TRBV19
ASSIGTGRDQPQH
>-|TRBJ2-7|15|TRBV19
ASSNYPLGGRRYEQY
>-|TRBJ1-3|13|TRBV30
AWRLTAYSGNTIY
>TRBD2|TRBJ2-2|14|TRBV5-1
ASSYLAGGGTGELF
>TRBD1|TRBJ2-2|14|TRBV7-9
ASSLAWDSGTGELF
>TRBD2|TRBJ2-1|13|TRBV9
ASSAGGFTYNEQF
>TRBD1|TRBJ1-5|11|TRBV30
AWSGQGNQPQH
>-|TRBJ1-4|14|TRBV19
ASKGAGGPTNEKLF
>TRBD1|TRBJ1-6|13|TRBV6-6
ASSFRDRGQTALH
>-|TRBJ1-6|13|TRBV18
ASSLGGTPNSPLH
>TRBD2|TRBJ2-5|13|TRBV7-3
ASRRPGGPQETQY
>TRBD1|TRBJ1-2|12|TRBV29-1
SVRGQGAPGGYT
>-|TRBJ2-7|13|TRBV28
ASSFAGARSYEQY
>-|TRBJ2-7|12|TRBV5-1
ASSLVAGAYEQY
>TRBD2|TRBJ2-2|12|TRBV19
ASSMEGLAGELF
>-|TRBJ2-7|10|TRBV7-9
ASNSVSYEQY
>-|TRBJ1-4|12|TRBV7-9
ASSRLEANEKLF
>-|TRBJ1-4|12|TRBV30
AWNPGATNEKLF
>TRBD2|TRBJ2-1|13|TRBV5-1
ASSLEAGFYNEQF
>-|TRBJ1-4|13|TRBV5-8
ASSSTLGSGEKLF
>-|TRBJ1-2|11|TRBV29-1
SAGQYQRVGYT
>-|TRBJ2-3|12|TRBV5-1
ASSSGQSTDTQY
>-|TRBJ1-2|12|TRBV11-2
ASSLVGTNYGYT
>-|TRBJ1-1|13|TRBV9
ASSAMGGLNTEAF
>-|TRBJ2-5|12|TRBV7-6
ASSLGQYQETQY
>TRBD1|TRBJ1-1|13|TRBV6-5
ASSRDTGGYTEAF
>-|TRBJ2-3|13|TRBV28
ASSLSGGRTDTQY
>TRBD1|TRBJ2-5|13|TRBV5-1
ASSPPGQGLETQY
>-|TRBJ2-2|13|TRBV10-1
ASSDGGAVPGELF
>TRBD1|TRBJ2-7|11|TRBV10-3
AISGQGADEQY
>TRBD1|TRBJ2-2|12|TRBV18
ASSPRTGPGELF
>-|TRBJ2-7|11|TRBV7-3
ASSPPGAYEQY
>-|TRBJ2-2|11|TRBV11-3
ASSEGNTGELF
>TRBD1|TRBJ1-1|13|TRBV2
ASSEWGRGSAEAF
>TRBD1|TRBJ1-2|14|TRBV10-3
AIRPTTGQGALGYT
>-|TRBJ1-2|12|TRBV25-1
ASSEWSDFYGYT
>TRBD2|TRBJ2-3|14|TRBV2
ASSESLAASTDTQY
>TRBD1|TRBJ1-5|13|TRBV4-1
ASSQRTGDNQPQH
>-|TRBJ2-2|13|TRBV7-2
ASRRAYANTGELF
>-|TRBJ2-3|12|TRBV6-5
ASSLYLVSDTQY
>-|TRBJ1-1|12|TRBV18
ASSPGGSNTEAF
>TRBD1|TRBJ2-2|13|TRBV18
ASTAQGKIAGELF
>-|TRBJ2-5|12|TRBV5-4
ASSLGLGKETQY
>-|TRBJ2-5|11|TRBV7-8
ASSLADQETQY
>-|TRBJ2-7|13|TRBV11-2
ASSPQRYGGYEQY
>TRBD2|TRBJ2-5|12|TRBV5-6
ASSPLGLAGEQY
>-|TRBJ1-1|13|TRBV15
ATSRDKAGLTEAF
>TRBD2|TRBJ2-4|17|TRBV4-2
ASSPGLAGSPGAKNIQY
>TRBD2|TRBJ2-2|14|TRBV6-4
ARGLAGGPNTGELF